This TCR beta chain was sequenced during a study of siplizumab effects on memory and regulatory T cells. Profiled with immunoSEQ multiplex PCR; TCRdb holds only in-frame clones, not every one. This sample has 40,000 to 45,000 clones, with 70% to 90% found just once. CDR3 size: 14 residues. Trimming removed 2 bases from V and 1 base from J, with 7 bases in between. Germline V lookup: CDR1 SGDLS, CDR2 YYNGEE. Sequenced input: naive CD4+ T cells sorted from blood. The gene calls are TRBV9 and TRBJ1-3; D is ambiguous. This TCR was sampled from a human donor in good health. CDR3 protein: CASSVEGSGNTIYF. CDR3 coding DNA: TGTGCCAGCAGCGTGGAGGGTTCTGGAAACACCATATATTTT.